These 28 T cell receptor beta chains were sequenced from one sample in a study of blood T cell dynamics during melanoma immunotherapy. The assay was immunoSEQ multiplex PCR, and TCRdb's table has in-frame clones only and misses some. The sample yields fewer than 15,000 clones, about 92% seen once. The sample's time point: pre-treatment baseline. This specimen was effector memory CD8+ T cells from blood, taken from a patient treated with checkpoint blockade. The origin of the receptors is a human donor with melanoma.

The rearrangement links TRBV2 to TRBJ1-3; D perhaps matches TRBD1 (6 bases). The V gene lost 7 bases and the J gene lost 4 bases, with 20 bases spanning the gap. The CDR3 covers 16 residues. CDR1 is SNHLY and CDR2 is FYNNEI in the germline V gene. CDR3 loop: CASKERPGHTGNTIYF. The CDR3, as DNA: TGTGCCAGCAAAGAGAGACCGGGACACACCGGAAACACCATATATTTT.

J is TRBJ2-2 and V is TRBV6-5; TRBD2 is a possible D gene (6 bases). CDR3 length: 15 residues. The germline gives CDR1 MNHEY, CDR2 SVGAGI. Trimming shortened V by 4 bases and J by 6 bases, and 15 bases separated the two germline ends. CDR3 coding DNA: TGTGCCAGCAGTTTTACGGGAGTAGGGGCCGGGGAGCTGTTTTTT. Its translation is CASSFTGVGAGELFF.

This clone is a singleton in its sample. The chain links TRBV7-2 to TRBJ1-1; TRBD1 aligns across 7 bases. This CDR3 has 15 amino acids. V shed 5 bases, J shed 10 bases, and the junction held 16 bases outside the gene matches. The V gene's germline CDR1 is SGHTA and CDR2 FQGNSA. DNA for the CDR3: TGTGCCAGCAGCACAGAGACAGGGATACCCTATGGAGCTTTCTTT. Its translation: CASSTETGIPYGAFF.

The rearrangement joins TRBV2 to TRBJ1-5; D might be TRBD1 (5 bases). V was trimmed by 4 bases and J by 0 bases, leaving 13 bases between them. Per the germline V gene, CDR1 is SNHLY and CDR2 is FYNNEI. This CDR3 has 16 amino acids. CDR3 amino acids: CASSVGGVYSNQPQHF. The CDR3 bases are TGTGCCAGCAGTGTAGGAGGGGTCTATAGCAATCAGCCCCAGCATTTT.

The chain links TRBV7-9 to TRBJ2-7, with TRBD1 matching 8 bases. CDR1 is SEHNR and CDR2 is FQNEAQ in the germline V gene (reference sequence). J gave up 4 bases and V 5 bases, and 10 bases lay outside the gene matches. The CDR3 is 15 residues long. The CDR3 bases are TGTGCCAGCAGCGCCCGGGACAGGCCCATATACGAGCAGTACTTC. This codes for CASSARDRPIYEQYF.

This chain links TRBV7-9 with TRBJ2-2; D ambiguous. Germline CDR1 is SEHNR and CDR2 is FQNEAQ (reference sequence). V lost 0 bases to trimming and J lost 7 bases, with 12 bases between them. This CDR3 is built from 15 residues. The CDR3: CASSLAPTSVGELFF. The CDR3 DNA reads TGTGCCAGCAGCTTAGCGCCTACATCGGTCGGGGAGCTGTTTTTT.

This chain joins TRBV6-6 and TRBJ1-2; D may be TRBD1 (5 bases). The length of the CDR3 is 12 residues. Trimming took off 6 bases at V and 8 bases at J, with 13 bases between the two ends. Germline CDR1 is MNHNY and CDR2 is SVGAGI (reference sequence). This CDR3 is CASSNGGGGYTF. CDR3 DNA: TGTGCCAGCAGCAATGGGGGTGGAGGCTACACCTTC.

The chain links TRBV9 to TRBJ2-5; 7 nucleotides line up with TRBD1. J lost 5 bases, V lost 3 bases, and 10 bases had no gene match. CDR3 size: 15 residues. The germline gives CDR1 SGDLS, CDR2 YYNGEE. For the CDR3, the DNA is TGTGCCAGCAGCGCCGTGCCAGGGGGTTCGGAGACCCAGTACTTC. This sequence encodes CASSAVPGGSETQYF.

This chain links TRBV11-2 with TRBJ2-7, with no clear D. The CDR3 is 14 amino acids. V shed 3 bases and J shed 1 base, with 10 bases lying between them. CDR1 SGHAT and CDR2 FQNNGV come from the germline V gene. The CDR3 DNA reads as TGTGCCAGCAGCTTTCAGGAATCATCCTACGAGCAGTACTTC. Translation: CASSFQESSYEQYF.

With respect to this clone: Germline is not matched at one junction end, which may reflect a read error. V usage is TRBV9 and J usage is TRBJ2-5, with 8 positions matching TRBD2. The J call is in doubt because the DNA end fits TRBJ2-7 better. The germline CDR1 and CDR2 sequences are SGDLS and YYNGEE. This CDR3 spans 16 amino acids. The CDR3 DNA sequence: TGTGCCAGCACCGTAGGCGGGACGGGAGGGCTCTACGAGCAGTACTTC. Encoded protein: CASTVGGTGGLYEQYF.

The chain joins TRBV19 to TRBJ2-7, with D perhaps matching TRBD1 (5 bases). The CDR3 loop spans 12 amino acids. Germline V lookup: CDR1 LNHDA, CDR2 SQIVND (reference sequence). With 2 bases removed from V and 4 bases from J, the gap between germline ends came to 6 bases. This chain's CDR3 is CASSISGYEQYF. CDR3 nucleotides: TGTGCCAGTAGTATATCAGGGTACGAGCAGTACTTC.

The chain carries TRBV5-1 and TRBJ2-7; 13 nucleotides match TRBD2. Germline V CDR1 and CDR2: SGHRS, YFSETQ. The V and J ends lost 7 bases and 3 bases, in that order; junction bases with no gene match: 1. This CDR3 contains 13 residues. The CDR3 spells CASGTSGNYEQYF. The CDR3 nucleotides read TGCGCCAGCGGGACTAGCGGGAACTACGAGCAGTACTTC.

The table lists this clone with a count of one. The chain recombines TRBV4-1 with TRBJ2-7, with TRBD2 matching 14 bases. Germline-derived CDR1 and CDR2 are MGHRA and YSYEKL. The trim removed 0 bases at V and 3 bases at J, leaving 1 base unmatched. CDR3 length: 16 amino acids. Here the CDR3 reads CASSQDGLAGGYEQYF. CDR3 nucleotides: TGCGCCAGCAGCCAAGACGGACTAGCGGGAGGCTACGAGCAGTACTTC.

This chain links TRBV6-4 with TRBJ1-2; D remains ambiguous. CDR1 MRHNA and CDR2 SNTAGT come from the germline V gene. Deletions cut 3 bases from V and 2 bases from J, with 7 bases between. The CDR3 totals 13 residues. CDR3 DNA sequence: TGTGCCAGCAGTGAGGGAGGGAACTATGGCTACACCTTC. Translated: CASSEGGNYGYTF.

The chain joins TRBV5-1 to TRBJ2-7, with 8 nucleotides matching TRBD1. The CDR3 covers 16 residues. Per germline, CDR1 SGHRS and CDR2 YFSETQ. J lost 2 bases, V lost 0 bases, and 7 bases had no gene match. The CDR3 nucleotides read TGCGCCAGCAGCTTGGAGTGGGACAGGCCTACCTACGAGCAGTACTTC. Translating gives CASSLEWDRPTYEQYF.

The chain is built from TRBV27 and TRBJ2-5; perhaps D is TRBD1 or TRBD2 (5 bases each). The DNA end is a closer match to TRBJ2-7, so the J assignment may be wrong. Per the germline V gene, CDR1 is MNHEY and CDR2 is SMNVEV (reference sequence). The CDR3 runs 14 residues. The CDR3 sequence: CASPGAPTPYEQYF. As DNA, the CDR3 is TGTGCCAGCCCCGGGGCTCCCACTCCCTACGAGCAGTACTTC.

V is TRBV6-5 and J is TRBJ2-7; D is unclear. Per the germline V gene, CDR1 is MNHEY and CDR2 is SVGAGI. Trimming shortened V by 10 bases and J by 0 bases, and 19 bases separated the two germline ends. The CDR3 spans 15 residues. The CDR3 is CATSRDGRSSYEQYF. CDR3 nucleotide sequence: TGTGCCACCTCGCGAGATGGGCGGTCCTCCTACGAGCAGTACTTC.

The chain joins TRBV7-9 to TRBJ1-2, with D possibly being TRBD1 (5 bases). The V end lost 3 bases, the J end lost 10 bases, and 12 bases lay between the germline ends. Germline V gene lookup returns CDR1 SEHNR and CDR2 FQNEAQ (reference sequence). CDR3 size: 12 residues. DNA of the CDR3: TGTGCCAGCAGCTTCAAGCAGGGCAACTACACCTTC. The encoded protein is CASSFKQGNYTF.

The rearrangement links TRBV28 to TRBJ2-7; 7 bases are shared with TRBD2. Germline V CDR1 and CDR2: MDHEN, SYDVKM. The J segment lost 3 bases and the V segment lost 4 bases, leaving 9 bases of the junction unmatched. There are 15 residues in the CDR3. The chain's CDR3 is CASSSDPGGNYEQYF. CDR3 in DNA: TGTGCCAGCAGTTCGGACCCCGGGGGGAACTACGAGCAGTACTTC.

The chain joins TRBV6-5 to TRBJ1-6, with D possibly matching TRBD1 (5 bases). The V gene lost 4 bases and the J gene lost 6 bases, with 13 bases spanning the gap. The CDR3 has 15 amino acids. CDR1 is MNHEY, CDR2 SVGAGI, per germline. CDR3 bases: TGTGCCAGCAGTTCCCTGCCCGGGGGTAATTCACCCCTCCACTTT. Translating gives CASSSLPGGNSPLHF.

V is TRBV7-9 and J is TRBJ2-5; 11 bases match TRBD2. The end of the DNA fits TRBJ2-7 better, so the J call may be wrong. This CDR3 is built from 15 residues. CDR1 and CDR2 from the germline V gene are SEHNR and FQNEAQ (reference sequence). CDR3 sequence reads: CASSPGLAVTYEQYF. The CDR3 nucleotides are TGTGCCAGCAGCCCGGGACTAGCGGTTACCTACGAGCAGTACTTC.

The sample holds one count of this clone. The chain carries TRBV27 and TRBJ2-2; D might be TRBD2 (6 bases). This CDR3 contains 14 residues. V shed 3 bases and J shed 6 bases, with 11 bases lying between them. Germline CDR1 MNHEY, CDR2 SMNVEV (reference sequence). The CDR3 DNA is TGTGCCAGCAGTTTGGGCTCGGGGGCCGGGGAGCTGTTTTTT. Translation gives CASSLGSGAGELFF.

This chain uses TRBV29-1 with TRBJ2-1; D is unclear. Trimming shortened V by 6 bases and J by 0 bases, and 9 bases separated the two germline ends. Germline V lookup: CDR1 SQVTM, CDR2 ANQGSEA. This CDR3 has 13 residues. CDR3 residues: CSVWVNSYNEQFF. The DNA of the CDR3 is TGCAGCGTCTGGGTCAACTCCTACAATGAGCAGTTCTTC.

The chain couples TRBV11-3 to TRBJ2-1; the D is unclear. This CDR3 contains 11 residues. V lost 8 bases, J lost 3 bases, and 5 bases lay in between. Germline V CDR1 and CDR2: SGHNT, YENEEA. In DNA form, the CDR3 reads TGTGCCAGCGGGGACTACAATGAGCAGTTCTTC. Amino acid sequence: CASGDYNEQFF.

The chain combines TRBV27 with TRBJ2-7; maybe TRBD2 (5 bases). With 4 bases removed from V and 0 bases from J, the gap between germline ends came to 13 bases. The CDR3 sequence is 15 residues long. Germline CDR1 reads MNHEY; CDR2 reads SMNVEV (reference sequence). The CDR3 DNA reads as TGTGCCAGCAGTTCCGGACTGATCGGCTCCTACGAGCAGTACTTC. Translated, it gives CASSSGLIGSYEQYF.

CDR3 nucleotides: TGCGCCAGCAGCTCGACGGAGAACTATGGCTACACCTTC. It translates to CASSSTENYGYTF. The rearrangement uses TRBV5-1 and TRBJ1-2; D unresolved. V was shortened by 3 bases and J by 2 bases, with 8 bases between the two germline ends. The CDR3 has 13 amino acids. Germline CDR1 and CDR2: SGHRS and YFSETQ.

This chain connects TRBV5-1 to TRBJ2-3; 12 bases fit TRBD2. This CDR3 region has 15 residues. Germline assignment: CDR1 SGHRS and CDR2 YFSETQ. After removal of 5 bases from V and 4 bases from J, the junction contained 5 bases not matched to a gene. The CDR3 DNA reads TGCGCCAGCAGTGGACTAGCGGGGCCCCCAGATACGCAGTATTTT. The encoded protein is CASSGLAGPPDTQYF.

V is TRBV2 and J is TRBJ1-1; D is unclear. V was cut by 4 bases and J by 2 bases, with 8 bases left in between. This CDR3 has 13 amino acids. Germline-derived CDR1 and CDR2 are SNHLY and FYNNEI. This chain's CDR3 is CASSVGGNTEAFF. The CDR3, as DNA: TGTGCCAGCAGTGTTGGAGGAAACACTGAAGCTTTCTTT.